Listed here are 24 T cell receptor beta chains from one sample, sequenced in a study of cytomegalovirus exposure and HLA in healthy donors. Generated by immunoSEQ multiplex PCR, the TCRdb table keeps only in-frame clones and is missing some. The sample has roughly 50,000 clones; about nine tenths are singletons. Sequenced input: PBMCs. These receptors were obtained from a man between 18 and 35 years old in good health and CMV-seronegative.

J is TRBJ2-7 and V is TRBV19, with D tentatively TRBD2 (6 bases). CDR3 length equals 11 residues. Trimming stripped 10 bases from V and 7 bases from J, with 14 bases between. In germline, CDR1 is LNHDA, CDR2 SQIVND (reference sequence). The CDR3, as DNA: TGTGCCACCTCCTCGGGGGTAGAGCAGTACTTC. It yields the protein CATSSGVEQYF.

This chain uses TRBV11-3 with TRBJ2-1; D is undetermined. The CDR3 runs 16 residues. V was trimmed by 5 bases and J by 1 base, leaving 15 bases between them. Looked up from germline, CDR1 is SGHNT and CDR2 is YENEEA. The CDR3 loop reads CASSRSSTVSYNEQFF. CDR3 coding DNA: TGTGCCAGCAGCAGAAGTTCTACGGTATCCTACAATGAGCAGTTCTTC.

This clone was seen once. The chain has TRBV4-2 and TRBJ2-1, with D perhaps TRBD1 (5 bases). The CDR3 contains 14 residues. Per the germline V gene, CDR1 is LGHNA and CDR2 is YNFKEQ. Deletions cut 3 bases from V and 5 bases from J, with 11 bases between. The CDR3 nucleotides read TGTGCCAGCAGCCACCCGACAGTAAACAATGAGCAGTTCTTC. It is translated as CASSHPTVNNEQFF.

The rearrangement links TRBV27 to TRBJ2-3, with 10 nucleotides matching TRBD1. V lost 5 bases, J lost 6 bases, and 5 bases stayed unmatched. The CDR3 loop spans 14 amino acids. Germline V gene lookup returns CDR1 MNHEY and CDR2 SMNVEV (reference sequence). The CDR3: CASSRGTGVDTQYF. CDR3 DNA sequence: TGTGCCAGCAGTAGGGGGACAGGGGTCGATACGCAGTATTTT.

The genes are TRBV11-2 and TRBJ2-7; D is undetermined. CDR1 SGHAT and CDR2 FQNNGV come from the germline V gene. The CDR3 is made up of 15 amino acids. V was trimmed by 3 bases and J by 2 bases, leaving 14 bases between them. In DNA, the CDR3 is TGTGCCAGCAGCTTTGCTATTATAAAAACCTACGAGCAGTACTTC. Its translation is CASSFAIIKTYEQYF. The variable domain in full, with the rest retrieved from reference TRBV11-2 and TRBJ2-7, is EAGVAQSPRYKIIEKRQSVAFWCNPISGHATLYWYQQILGQGPKLLIQFQNNGVVDDSQLPKDRFSAERLKGVDSTLKIQPAKLEDSAVYLCASSFAIIKTYEQYFGPGTRLTVT.

This clone was detected only once. The J gene is TRBJ2-7, the V gene TRBV11-2; TRBD1 might be the D (6 bases). Trimming stripped 0 bases from V and 7 bases from J, with 19 bases between. Germline V gene data show CDR1 as SGHAT and CDR2 as FQNNGV. CDR3 size: 16 residues. The CDR3 is CASSLEDSLMSQEQYF. CDR3 DNA sequence: TGTGCCAGCAGCTTAGAGGACAGCCTAATGTCGCAGGAGCAGTACTTC.

The chain is built from TRBV9 and TRBJ2-7, with TRBD2 identical over 8 bases. The CDR3 sequence is 15 residues long. V dropped 0 bases and J dropped 4; count of bases not matched to a gene: 6. Germline V CDR1 and CDR2: SGDLS, YYNGEE. The CDR3 nucleotides read TGTGCCAGCAGCGTAGACGCAGCGGGAGTTTACGAGCAGTACTTC. Residues: CASSVDAAGVYEQYF.

The rearrangement uses TRBV5-4 and TRBJ2-1; 9 bases agree with TRBD1. J gave up 7 bases and V 4 bases, and 6 bases lay outside the gene matches. Per the germline V gene, CDR1 is SGHNT and CDR2 is YYREEE (reference sequence). This CDR3 has 14 residues. CDR3 protein: CASSNTGGSNEQFF. CDR3 nucleotides: TGTGCCAGCAGCAACACAGGGGGCTCGAATGAGCAGTTCTTC.

The V call is TRBV2, the J call TRBJ1-5; perhaps TRBD1 as D (5 bases). Germline CDR1 is SNHLY and CDR2 is FYNNEI. CDR3 length: 14 amino acids. Trimming shortened V by 7 bases and J by 6 bases, and 16 bases separated the two germline ends. The CDR3 nucleotides are TGTGCCAGCACGCGGGGGGAGGAGCGTCAGCCCCAGCATTTT. Amino acids: CASTRGEERQPQHF. The variable domain in full, with the rest retrieved from reference TRBV2 and TRBJ1-5, is EPEVTQTPSHQVTQMGQEVILRCVPISNHLYFYWYRQILGQKVEFLVSFYNNEISEKSEIFDDQFSVERPDGSNFTLKIRSTKLEDSAMYFCASTRGEERQPQHFGDGTRLSIL.

This chain connects TRBV27 to TRBJ2-5; 8 bases map to TRBD1. Losses at the gene ends were 5 bases for V and 5 bases for J; bases not matched to a gene: 7. This CDR3 is 14 amino acids long. CDR1 and CDR2 from the germline V gene are MNHEY and SMNVEV (reference sequence). The DNA for the CDR3 is TGTGCCAGCAGTCCGGCAGGGGGCCGGGAGACCCAGTACTTC. This translates into CASSPAGGRETQYF.

On this clone: At one boundary the junction diverges from the germline segment, which might be a read error. This chain links TRBV29-1 with TRBJ1-5, with a tentative D call TRBD1 (6 bases). Per the germline V gene, CDR1 is SQVTM and CDR2 is ANQGSEA. The CDR3 consists of 12 residues. In nucleotides, the CDR3 is TGCAGCGTTGGGGGGGGCAACCAGCCCCAGCATTTT. This encodes CSVGGGNQPQHF.

The chain couples TRBV5-1 to TRBJ2-2, with D perhaps TRBD1 (6 bases). V lost 0 bases and J lost 5, with 8 bases in between. CDR1 is SGHRS, CDR2 YFSETQ, per germline. The CDR3 is 14 amino acids. The DNA for the CDR3 is TGCGCCAGCAGCTTGGCTAGGGGGACCGGGGAGCTGTTTTTT. Protein product: CASSLARGTGELFF.

The chain couples TRBV4-3 to TRBJ2-2; 8 positions agree with TRBD1. Germline lookup yields CDR1 LGHNA and CDR2 YSLEER. V was pared by 1 base and J by 7 bases, with 2 bases of the junction left unmatched. This CDR3 is 14 amino acids long. The DNA for the CDR3 is TGCGCCAGCAGCCAAGGGACAGGGTTCGGGGAGCTGTTTTTT. It encodes CASSQGTGFGELFF.

The V gene is TRBV5-8, the J gene TRBJ2-3; TRBD2 is a possible D gene (5 bases). Trimming took 0 bases from V and 2 from J, leaving 7 bases between them. The CDR3 is 14 residues long. Per the germline V gene, CDR1 is SGHTS and CDR2 is YDEGEE. The CDR3 sequence is CASSLDGDTDTQYF. The CDR3 nucleotides are TGTGCCAGCAGCTTGGACGGGGACACAGATACGCAGTATTTT.

The chain links TRBV27 to TRBJ2-7; D might be TRBD1 (6 bases). The germline CDR1 and CDR2 sequences are MNHEY and SMNVEV (reference sequence). CDR3 size: 13 residues. The ends were cut back, 6 bases at V and 0 bases at J, with 9 bases in the middle. The CDR3 bases are TGTGCCAGCAGGAGACAGGACTCCTACGAGCAGTACTTC. Protein: CASRRQDSYEQYF.

The CDR3 loop is CATSRDMSGRSTNEKLFF. The CDR3 DNA reads as TGTGCCACCAGCAGAGATATGTCAGGGAGGTCAACTAATGAAAAACTGTTTTTT. This chain uses TRBV15 with TRBJ1-4; weak D call: TRBD1 (5 bases). V shed 0 bases and J shed 0 bases, with 14 bases lying between them. CDR1 is LNHNV and CDR2 is YYDKDF in the germline V gene (reference sequence). The CDR3 extends over 18 amino acids.

The chain is built from TRBV5-1 and TRBJ2-7, with D unclear. CDR1 and CDR2 (germline): SGHRS, YFSETQ. The CDR3 is made up of 15 amino acids. Between the trimmed V and J ends, which lost 0 bases and 0 bases, there was a span of 10 bases. DNA for the CDR3: TGCGCCAGCAGCTTGGAACTTTTCCCCTCCTACGAGCAGTACTTC. Residues: CASSLELFPSYEQYF.

Points on this clone: The germline gene is not matched at one end of the junction; a read error may be the cause. The rearrangement links TRBV20-1 to TRBJ2-7; D is possibly TRBD2 (6 bases). CDR3 length: 11 residues. Per germline, CDR1 DFQATT and CDR2 SNEGSKA (reference sequence). DNA of the CDR3: TGCAGTGCTAGAGAGACCGGGACTTCTTCATTC. Protein: CSARETGTSSF.

This sequence joins TRBV7-6 and TRBJ2-3, with 7 bases identical to TRBD2. Germline CDR1 and CDR2: SGHVS and FNYEAQ. The CDR3 sequence is 15 residues long. The V gene end was trimmed by 4 bases and the J gene end by 3 bases; junction bases not matched to a gene: 7. The CDR3 protein is CASSSGRTPTDTQYF. Here the CDR3 DNA reads TGTGCCAGCAGCTCCGGGAGGACTCCGACAGATACGCAGTATTTT.

The gene calls are TRBV28 and TRBJ2-3; D is possibly TRBD2 (5 bases). Germline V CDR1 and CDR2: MDHEN, SYDVKM. The V gene lost 3 bases and the J gene lost 3 bases, with 7 bases spanning the gap. This CDR3 is 13 amino acids long. The CDR3 reads CASSLEATDTQYF. CDR3 DNA: TGTGCCAGCAGTTTGGAGGCTACAGATACGCAGTATTTT. The full variable domain, its missing parts supplied by reference TRBV28 and TRBJ2-3, is DVKVTQSSRYLVKRTGEKVFLECVQDMDHENMFWYRQDPGLGLRLIYFSYDVKMKEKGDIPEGYSVSREKKERFSLILESASTNQTSMYLCASSLEATDTQYFGPGTRLTVL.

This rearrangement joins TRBV4-2 to TRBJ2-1; tentative D call: TRBD2 (6 bases). This CDR3 contains 16 residues. Germline CDR1 is LGHNA and CDR2 is YNFKEQ. The V end was cut by 0 bases, the J end by 3 bases, with 12 bases between. The chain's CDR3 is CASSQDPSVGYNEQFF. CDR3 bases: TGTGCCAGCAGCCAAGATCCTAGCGTGGGCTACAATGAGCAGTTCTTC.

The rearrangement uses TRBV6-5 and TRBJ1-1; D is undetermined. Germline values: CDR1 MNHEY, CDR2 SVGAGI. V lost 6 bases to trimming and J lost 4 bases, with 12 bases between them. This CDR3 spans 13 amino acids. CDR3 nucleotide sequence: TGTGCCAGCAGCCCGATCGGGTCCACTGAAGCTTTCTTT. Encoded protein: CASSPIGSTEAFF.

The chain has TRBV4-3 and TRBJ2-4; possibly TRBD2 for D (5 bases). The CDR3 length is 13 residues. The germline V and J ends were trimmed by 5 bases and 8 bases, with 13 bases remaining between them. Germline assignment: CDR1 LGHNA and CDR2 YSLEER. The CDR3 here is CASSEGLSDIQYF. For the CDR3, the DNA is TGCGCCAGCAGCGAAGGGCTTAGCGACATTCAGTACTTC.

The genes are TRBV12-5 and TRBJ2-5, with 7 bases lining up with TRBD1. Germline CDR1 and CDR2: LGHNT and FRNRAP. Germline trimming cut 6 bases from V and 5 bases from J; bases unmatched to any gene: 18. The CDR3 has 17 amino acids. This chain's CDR3 is CASGLPNRQGRGETQYF. The CDR3 DNA follows: TGTGCTAGTGGACTCCCAAACCGACAGGGAAGAGGGGAGACCCAGTACTTC.